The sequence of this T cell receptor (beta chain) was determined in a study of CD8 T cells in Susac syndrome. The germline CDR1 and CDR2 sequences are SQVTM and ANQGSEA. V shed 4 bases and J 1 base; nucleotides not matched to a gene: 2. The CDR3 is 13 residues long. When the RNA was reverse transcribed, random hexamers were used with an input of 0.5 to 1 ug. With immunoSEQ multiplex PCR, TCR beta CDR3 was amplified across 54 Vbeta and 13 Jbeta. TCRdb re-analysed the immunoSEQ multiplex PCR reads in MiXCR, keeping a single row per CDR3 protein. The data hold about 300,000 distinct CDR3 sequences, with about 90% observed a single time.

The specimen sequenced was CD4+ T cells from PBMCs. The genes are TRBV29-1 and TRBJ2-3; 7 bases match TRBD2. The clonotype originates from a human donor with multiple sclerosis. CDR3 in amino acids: CSVAAGGTDTQYF. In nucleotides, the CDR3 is TGCAGCGTTGCTGCGGGAGGCACAGATACGCAGTATTTT.